Reported below is one T cell receptor beta chain. Its antigen is undetermined. The CDR3 spans 16 residues. CDR1 and CDR2 from the germline V gene are SGHTA and FQGNSA. Unmatched junction bases numbered 9, after V lost 5 bases and J lost 2 bases. This specimen comes from a study of cytotoxic CD8 clonotypes in ibrutinib-treated CLL. Background on the study: With a range of 6 to 36, the median treatment time before response samples were taken was about twelve months. The samples contained 255,043 productive templates on average. They also contained an average of about 100,000 productive rearrangements. Overall study results and limits: Clonality correlated strongly with circulating CD8+ T cells and exceeded age-matched healthy donors at baseline.

Measured with immunoSEQ multiplex PCR; TCRdb has only the in-frame clones, and not every one. The table lists 58,000 or so clones, approximately 57% of them singletons, with roughly 14% in the top ten. Genomic DNA (roughly 2 micrograms) was obtained from cryopreserved PBMCs for construction of TCR beta libraries. Sample: PBMCs, taken after 12 months of ibrutinib treatment. The receptor's source is a human donor with chronic lymphocytic leukemia. The rearrangement uses TRBV7-2 and TRBJ2-3; 8 positions agree with TRBD2. The CDR3 loop is CASSPRSSGHTDTQYF. CDR3 DNA: TGTGCCAGCAGCCCGCGGTCTAGCGGGCACACAGATACGCAGTATTTT.